A selection of T cell receptor beta chains follows, all from one sample in a study of PD-1 blockade in classical Hodgkin lymphoma. Generated by immunoSEQ multiplex PCR, the TCRdb table keeps only in-frame clones and is missing some. Here the sample spans some 86,000 clones, approximately 90% being singletons. Material: peripheral blood mononuclear cells (PBMCs), obtained before the fourth cycle of nivolumab. These receptors were taken from a human donor with classical Hodgkin lymphoma. CDR3s include the opening cysteine and the closing phenylalanine or tryptophan. The D gene is left open where the match is weak. Clone size is stated in some rows and not others, as once, few, many or a class when expanded.

V: TRBV11-3
D: TRBD2
size: .
J: TRBJ2-1
CDR3: CASSLEYGGASEQFF
DNA: TGTGCCAGCAGCTTAGAGTACGGGGGGGCGAGTGAGCAATTCTTC

V: TRBV11-3
D: .
size: .
J: TRBJ2-2
CDR3: CASSLGGSLVNTGELFF
DNA: TGTGCCAGCAGCTTAGGGGGTTCCTTGGTGAACACCGGGGAGCTGTTTTTT

V: TRBV11-3
D: .
size: .
J: TRBJ2-1
CDR3: CASSLDLPGNEQFF
DNA: TGTGCCAGCAGCTTAGACCTCCCCGGTAATGAGCAGTTCTTC

V: TRBV4-1
D: .
size: .
J: TRBJ1-1
CDR3: CASSQGLSGGLTEAFF
DNA: TGCGCCAGCAGCCAAGGACTTTCGGGGGGCCTCACTGAAGCTTTCTTT

V: TRBV5-6
D: .
size: .
J: TRBJ2-4
CDR3: CASSLKSRGPNPSRIQYF
DNA: TGTGCCAGCAGCTTGAAAAGTCGAGGGCCGAACCCCTCAAGGATTCAGTACTTC

V: TRBV19
D: .
size: few
J: TRBJ1-6
CDR3: CASSIGDISGSPLHF
DNA: TGTGCCAGTAGTATAGGCGACATCTCTGGTTCACCCCTCCACTTT

V: TRBV6-1
D: TRBD1
size: once
J: TRBJ2-5
CDR3: CASTLNTGGEETQYF
DNA: TGTGCCAGCACCTTGAACACAGGGGGCGAAGAGACCCAGTACTTC

V: TRBV9
D: TRBD1
size: .
J: TRBJ2-2
CDR3: CASSAARDRATGELFF
DNA: TGTGCCAGCAGCGCGGCCCGGGACAGGGCCACCGGGGAGCTGTTTTTT

V: TRBV7-6
D: .
size: .
J: TRBJ2-1
CDR3: CASSPRADGSSYNEQFF
DNA: TGTGCCAGCAGCCCTAGGGCTGACGGGAGCTCCTACAATGAGCAGTTCTTC

V: TRBV7-2
D: .
size: .
J: TRBJ2-3
CDR3: CASRGAADTQYF
DNA: TGTGCCAGCAGGGGGGCGGCAGATACGCAGTATTTT

V: TRBV9
D: TRBD2
size: .
J: TRBJ2-3
CDR3: CASSVLAGGGDTQYF
DNA: TGTGCCAGCAGCGTTCTAGCGGGGGGAGGAGATACGCAGTATTTT

V: TRBV10-2
D: TRBD1
size: .
J: TRBJ1-4
CDR3: CASSPEQGAREKLFF
DNA: TGCGCCAGCAGCCCTGAACAGGGGGCGCGTGAAAAACTGTTTTTT

V: TRBV5-1
D: .
size: once
J: TRBJ2-1
CDR3: CASSGTEGFLGNEQFF
DNA: TGCGCCAGCAGCGGAACCGAGGGGTTCTTGGGCAATGAGCAGTTCTTC

V: TRBV7-2
D: TRBD1
size: .
J: TRBJ2-3
CDR3: CASSLDRGHTDTQYF
DNA: TGTGCCAGCAGCTTAGACAGGGGGCACACAGATACGCAGTATTTT

V: TRBV4-3
D: .
size: .
J: TRBJ2-6
CDR3: CASSRDTSSGANVLTF
DNA: TGCGCCAGCAGTCGGGACACCAGCTCTGGGGCCAACGTCCTGACTTTC

V: TRBV7-6
D: .
size: few
J: TRBJ1-2
CDR3: CASASFGGYGYTF
DNA: TGTGCCAGCGCGAGTTTTGGGGGCTATGGCTACACCTTC

V: TRBV7-2
D: TRBD1
size: .
J: TRBJ1-1
CDR3: CASSPQGAQTEAFF
DNA: TGTGCCAGCAGCCCTCAGGGGGCGCAGACTGAAGCTTTCTTT

V: TRBV28
D: TRBD1
size: .
J: TRBJ1-5
CDR3: CASSSTRGQANQPQHF
DNA: TGTGCCAGCAGTTCCACCCGGGGACAGGCCAATCAGCCCCAGCATTTT

V: TRBV5-1
D: .
size: few
J: TRBJ1-1
CDR3: CASSFDGLRDTEAFF
DNA: TGCGCCAGCAGCTTCGATGGACTCCGGGACACTGAAGCTTTCTTT

V: TRBV30
D: .
size: .
J: TRBJ1-2
CDR3: CAWKDLYYGYTF
DNA: TGTGCCTGGAAGGACTTGTACTATGGCTACACCTTC

V: TRBV11-2
D: .
size: .
J: TRBJ2-3
CDR3: CASSLLRGRTDTQYF
DNA: TGTGCCAGCAGCCTGCTTAGAGGACGCACAGATACGCAGTATTTT

V: TRBV5-1
D: TRBD2
size: .
J: TRBJ2-3
CDR3: CASSFLSGGHTDTQYF
DNA: TGCGCCAGCAGCTTCCTGAGCGGGGGGCATACAGATACGCAGTATTTT

V: TRBV9
D: .
size: .
J: TRBJ2-2
CDR3: CASSVVSSPPGELFF
DNA: TGTGCCAGCAGCGTAGTTAGTAGCCCTCCCGGGGAGCTGTTTTTT

V: TRBV4-2
D: .
size: .
J: TRBJ2-7
CDR3: CASSPEAGSSYEQYF
DNA: TGTGCCAGCAGCCCTGAGGCGGGAAGCTCCTACGAGCAGTACTTC

V: TRBV6-5
D: .
size: .
J: TRBJ2-2
CDR3: CASSSPGHTNTGELFF
DNA: TGTGCCAGCAGTTCACCGGGACACACGAACACCGGGGAGCTGTTTTTT

V: TRBV6-9
D: .
size: .
J: TRBJ2-7
CDR3: CASSYSTGFYEQYF
DNA: TGTGCCAGCAGTTACTCGACGGGATTCTACGAGCAGTACTTC

V: TRBV11-2
D: .
size: .
J: TRBJ1-5
CDR3: CASSLAENQPQHF
DNA: TGTGCCAGCAGCTTAGCAGAGAATCAGCCCCAGCATTTT

V: TRBV5-4
D: TRBD2
size: .
J: TRBJ2-5
CDR3: CASSPTRGGAVGETQYF
DNA: TGTGCCAGCAGCCCTACCCGGGGGGGGGCTGTTGGGGAGACCCAGTACTTC

V: TRBV7-7
D: .
size: .
J: TRBJ2-2
CDR3: CASSFGRDPTGELFF
DNA: TGTGCCAGCAGCTTTGGCAGGGACCCCACCGGGGAGCTGTTTTTT

V: TRBV27
D: .
size: .
J: TRBJ1-1
CDR3: CASSSGLLNTEAFF
DNA: TGTGCCAGCAGTTCCGGACTCCTGAACACTGAAGCTTTCTTT

V: TRBV4-3
D: TRBD1
size: .
J: TRBJ2-7
CDR3: CASSQELGTGGYEQYF
DNA: TGCGCCAGCAGCCAAGAACTCGGGACAGGGGGCTACGAGCAGTACTTC

V: TRBV29-1
D: .
size: .
J: TRBJ2-3
CDR3: CSAEHRVPSTDTQYF
DNA: TGCAGCGCCGAGCACAGGGTCCCTAGCACAGATACGCAGTATTTT

V: TRBV7-2
D: .
size: .
J: TRBJ1-4
CDR3: CASSLLANEKLFF
DNA: TGTGCCAGCAGCTTACTGGCTAATGAAAAACTGTTTTTT

V: TRBV19
D: .
size: once
J: TRBJ1-5
CDR3: CASSILAVGNQPQHF
DNA: TGTGCCAGTAGTATTCTGGCGGTGGGGAATCAGCCCCAGCATTTT

V: TRBV7-8
D: .
size: .
J: TRBJ2-7
CDR3: CASSPETYEQYF
DNA: TGTGCCAGCAGCCCAGAAACCTACGAGCAGTACTTC

V: TRBV27
D: TRBD2
size: .
J: TRBJ2-1
CDR3: CASSLGTSAYNEQFF
DNA: TGTGCCAGCAGCCTCGGGACTAGCGCTTACAATGAGCAGTTCTTC

V: TRBV11-2
D: TRBD1
size: .
J: TRBJ2-3
CDR3: CASSVGTGVPDTQYF
DNA: TGTGCCAGCAGCGTCGGGACAGGGGTCCCAGATACGCAGTATTTT

V: TRBV30
D: TRBD1
size: .
J: TRBJ1-3
CDR3: CAWSPGTAGNTIYF
DNA: TGTGCCTGGAGTCCCGGGACAGCAGGAAACACCATATATTTT

V: TRBV9
D: TRBD1
size: .
J: TRBJ2-1
CDR3: CASSSQPGQDYNEQFF
DNA: TGTGCCAGCAGCTCCCAACCGGGACAGGACTACAATGAGCAGTTCTTC

V: TRBV19
D: .
size: .
J: TRBJ1-2
CDR3: CASSTNDPMGRSNYGYTF
DNA: TGTGCCAGTAGCACGAACGACCCGATGGGCAGGTCTAACTATGGCTACACCTTC

V: TRBV27
D: TRBD1
size: .
J: TRBJ1-2
CDR3: CASSSRGNYGYTF
DNA: TGTGCCAGCAGTTCCAGGGGGAACTATGGCTACACCTTC

V: TRBV9
D: TRBD1
size: .
J: TRBJ1-1
CDR3: CASSLRDSQNTEAFF
DNA: TGTGCCAGCAGCTTAAGGGACAGCCAGAACACTGAAGCTTTCTTT

V: TRBV5-4
D: .
size: .
J: TRBJ1-5
CDR3: CASLTSEQPQHF
DNA: TGTGCCAGCTTAACGAGTGAACAGCCCCAGCATTTT

V: TRBV6-5
D: TRBD1
size: .
J: TRBJ1-2
CDR3: CASSYYQGAGDYGYTF
DNA: TGTGCCAGCAGTTACTACCAGGGGGCCGGGGACTATGGCTACACCTTC

V: TRBV2
D: .
size: few
J: TRBJ1-2
CDR3: CASSEALRQDTMDGYTF
DNA: TGTGCCAGCAGTGAAGCGCTTCGACAGGACACGATGGATGGCTACACCTTC